Following are 12 T cell receptor beta chains from one sample sequenced in a study of blood T cell repertoires in COVID-19. TCRdb's copy holds only in-frame clones and misses some; the assay was immunoSEQ multiplex PCR. The sample lists around 180,000 clones, around 77% occurring once. Material: peripheral blood. Receptors originate from a man between 60 and 70 years old with active or convalescent COVID-19.

This clone was recorded only once. The chain recombines TRBV11-3 with TRBJ2-3, with 8 bases aligning to TRBD1. The CDR3 covers 14 residues. Germline lookup yields CDR1 SGHNT and CDR2 YENEEA. V shed 3 bases, J shed 5 bases, and the junction held 4 bases outside the gene matches. For the CDR3, the DNA is TGTGCCAGCAGCTTGGACAGGGATGGAGATACGCAGTATTTT. This translates into CASSLDRDGDTQYF.

V and J are TRBV19 and TRBJ2-7; a possible D gene is TRBD2 (6 bases). V was trimmed by 10 bases and J by 4 bases, leaving 20 bases between them. CDR1 is LNHDA, CDR2 SQIVND, per germline (reference sequence). CDR3 length: 14 residues. The chain's CDR3 is CATRTHMEGYEQYF. In DNA form, the CDR3 reads TGTGCCACTCGGACACATATGGAGGGATACGAGCAGTACTTC.

This clone turned up a few times. The V gene is TRBV9, the J gene TRBJ1-5; maybe TRBD1 (6 bases). The length of the CDR3 is 17 residues. CDR1 is SGDLS and CDR2 is YYNGEE in the germline V gene. V lost 3 bases and J lost 1, with 17 bases in between. CDR3 loop: CASSAGVGDPSNQPQHF. DNA of the CDR3: TGTGCCAGCAGCGCAGGGGTAGGGGACCCGAGCAATCAGCCCCAGCATTTT.

This chain joins TRBV19 and TRBJ2-1; 7 positions match TRBD1. Germline trimming cut 5 bases from V and 1 base from J; bases unmatched to any gene: 5. This CDR3 is 15 amino acids long. The V gene's germline CDR1 is LNHDA and CDR2 SQIVND (reference sequence). In DNA, the CDR3 is TGTGCCAGTAGTCCGGACAGGAGTTCCTACAATGAGCAGTTCTTC. Amino acid sequence: CASSPDRSSYNEQFF. Using reference TRBV19 and TRBJ2-1 for the parts outside the CDR3, the full variable domain is DGGITQSPKYLFRKEGQNVTLSCEQNLNHDAMYWYRQDPGQGLRLIYYSQIVNDFQKGDIAEGYSVSREKKESFPLTVTSAQKNPTAFYLCASSPDRSSYNEQFFGPGTRLTVL.

The chain uses TRBV29-1 and TRBJ1-2; D gene unclear. Trimming left V 4 bases short and J 0 bases short, with 6 bases between. The germline V gene encodes CDR1 SQVTM and CDR2 ANQGSEA. The CDR3 is 12 amino acids. This chain's CDR3 is CSVAHSNYGYTF. The CDR3 DNA reads as TGCAGCGTTGCCCACTCTAACTATGGCTACACCTTC.

V and J are TRBV28 and TRBJ2-7, with a tentative D call TRBD1 (5 bases). This CDR3 region has 14 residues. V dropped 5 bases and J dropped 6 bases, with 17 bases sitting between them. Looked up from germline, CDR1 is MDHEN and CDR2 is SYDVKM. In nucleotides, the CDR3 is TGTGCCAGCAGTGCCGGGCATAGGGGTCGCGAGCAGTACTTC. The encoded protein is CASSAGHRGREQYF.

The chain is built from TRBV27 and TRBJ1-2, with TRBD1 identical over 9 bases. The CDR3 has 13 residues. Per the germline V gene, CDR1 is MNHEY and CDR2 is SMNVEV (reference sequence). V dropped 8 bases and J dropped 5; count of bases not matched to a gene: 6. The CDR3 DNA sequence: TGTGCCAGCGGGGACAGGGAGGGGTATGGCTACACCTTC. It yields the protein CASGDREGYGYTF.

The chain links TRBV7-3 to TRBJ2-1, with D maybe TRBD2 (5 bases). The V end lost 5 bases, the J end lost 0 bases, and 14 bases lay between the germline ends. The CDR3 spans 16 residues. The germline CDR1 and CDR2 sequences are SGHTA and FQGTGA. The CDR3 nucleotides read TGTGCCAGCAGCGTAATAATGACTAACTCCTACAATGAGCAGTTCTTC. It encodes CASSVIMTNSYNEQFF.

The V call is TRBV6-5, the J call TRBJ1-2, with D possibly matching TRBD1 (5 bases). The germline CDR1 and CDR2 sequences are MNHEY and SVGAGI. The CDR3 length is 13 residues. V was cut by 6 bases and J by 8 bases, with 16 bases left in between. Here the CDR3 DNA reads TGTGCCAGCAGATCGGGGGTGGACACGGGCTACACCTTC. Protein: CASRSGVDTGYTF.

The chain is built from TRBV7-2 and TRBJ1-1; D not certain. V was shortened by 3 bases and J by 6 bases, with 17 bases between the two germline ends. The CDR3 runs to 15 residues. Germline V gene data show CDR1 as SGHTA and CDR2 as FQGNSA. This CDR3 reads CASSFPGRTRAEAFF. In DNA, the CDR3 is TGTGCCAGCAGCTTCCCGGGGAGGACGAGGGCTGAAGCTTTCTTT.

The gene calls are TRBV5-5 and TRBJ1-3; D gene ambiguous. CDR3 size: 15 residues. Germline CDR1 reads SGHKS; CDR2 reads YYEKEE (reference sequence). V was pared by 4 bases and J by 0 bases, with 11 bases between. In nucleotides, the CDR3 is TGTGCCAGCAGCATACGAAGCCTCTCTGGAAACACCATATATTTT. It is translated as CASSIRSLSGNTIYF.

This chain uses TRBV5-4 with TRBJ2-1; 8 nucleotides match TRBD2. The CDR3 sequence is 16 residues long. CDR1 is SGHNT and CDR2 is YYREEE in the germline V gene (reference sequence). Losses at the gene ends were 0 bases for V and 4 bases for J; bases not matched to a gene: 6. Written as DNA, the CDR3 is TGTGCCAGCAGCTTGGGTGTAGCGGGATATTACAATGAGCAGTTCTTC. Its translation: CASSLGVAGYYNEQFF.